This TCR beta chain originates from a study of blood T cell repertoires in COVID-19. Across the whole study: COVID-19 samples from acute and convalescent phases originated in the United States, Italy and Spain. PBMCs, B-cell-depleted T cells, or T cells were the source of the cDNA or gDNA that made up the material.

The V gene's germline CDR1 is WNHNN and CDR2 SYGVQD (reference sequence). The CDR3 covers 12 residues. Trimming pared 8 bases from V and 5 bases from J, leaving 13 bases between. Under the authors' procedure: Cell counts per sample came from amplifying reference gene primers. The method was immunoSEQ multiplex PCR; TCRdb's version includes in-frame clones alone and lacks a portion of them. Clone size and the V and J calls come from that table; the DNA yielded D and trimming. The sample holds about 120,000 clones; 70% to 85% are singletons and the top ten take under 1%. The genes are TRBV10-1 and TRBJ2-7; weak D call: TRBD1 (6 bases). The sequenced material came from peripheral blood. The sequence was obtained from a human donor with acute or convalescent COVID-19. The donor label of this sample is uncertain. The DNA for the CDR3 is TGCGCCAGCGGGCCTAACAGGGACGAGCAGTACTTC. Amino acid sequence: CASGPNRDEQYF.